A selection of T cell receptor beta chains follows, all from one sample in a study of T-cell memory formation after mild COVID-19. One entry per CDR3 protein results from TCRdb running MiXCR on the 5' RACE reads. Of about 140,000 distinct CDR3 sequences in the sample, roughly 15% were seen once. Sequenced sample: PBMCs or a T cell subset sorted from them (not recorded which). These receptors originate from an adult woman who had mild COVID-19 (a few samples of this study predate the infection). Cell type and time point are not known. Each CDR3 is given with its conserved first and last residue. D genes are given only for firm matches. Size tells how often a clone was seen (once, few, many) or the class of an expanded clone, and some rows leave it out.

v_gene,d_gene,j_gene,abundance,CDR3nt,CDR3aa
TRBV7-9,NA,TRBJ2-3,NA,TGTGCCAGCAGCTTAATTGGCTTTAACACAGATACGCAGTATTTT,CASSLIGFNTDTQYF
TRBV4-1,NA,TRBJ2-6,NA,TGCGCCAGCACCCCTTGGGTAGGGGCCAACGTCCTGACTTTC,CASTPWVGANVLTF
TRBV18,TRBD1,TRBJ2-1,few,TGTGCCAGCTCACAGGGGGGACAGGGCCCCAATGAGCAGTTCTTC,CASSQGGQGPNEQFF
TRBV30,TRBD1,TRBJ1-1,NA,TGTGCCTGGAGCCCTGTCGGGGGACAGGCTCGACTGTCCCTGAACACTGAAGCTTTCTTT,CAWSPVGGQARLSLNTEAFF
TRBV6-6,TRBD2,TRBJ2-2,many,TGTGCCACAACACTCTTAGCGGGAGGCACCGGGGAGCTGTTTTTT,CATTLLAGGTGELFF
TRBV5-1,NA,TRBJ1-1,NA,TGCGCCAGCCGACTATCTCTCGGACAGACCGAAGCTTTCTTT,CASRLSLGQTEAFF
TRBV6-5,TRBD2,TRBJ2-2,few,TGTGCCAGCAGCCCCCAGGGCGGGAGAGGCACCGGGGAGCTGTTTTTT,CASSPQGGRGTGELFF
TRBV4-2,NA,TRBJ2-2,few,TGTGCCAGCAGCCAAGTAGACCGGGAGAGCGGGGAGCTGTTTTTT,CASSQVDRESGELFF
TRBV7-9,TRBD2,TRBJ2-1,NA,TGTGCCAGCAGCCTCAGCGGGGGGGCCAGAAATGAGCAGTTCTTC,CASSLSGGARNEQFF
TRBV19,TRBD2,TRBJ2-7,NA,TGTGCCAGTAGTATGCCGGGGGGGGCTTCCTACGAGCAGTACTTC,CASSMPGGASYEQYF
TRBV3-1,NA,TRBJ2-3,few,TGTGCCAGCACCTGGGGGCTTAGCACAGATACGCAGTATTTT,CASTWGLSTDTQYF
TRBV9,NA,TRBJ2-7,NA,TGTGCCAGCAGCGTAGGTACCCCATTGGGGGGCGCACCCTACGAGCAGTACTTC,CASSVGTPLGGAPYEQYF
TRBV7-2,NA,TRBJ2-7,NA,TGTGCCAGCAGCCAGACGCGATCAGGAAGCAACGAGCAGTACTTC,CASSQTRSGSNEQYF
TRBV7-9,TRBD2,TRBJ2-1,few,TGTGCCAGCAGCGTAGGACTAGCGGGTCGAGGCGGCGAGCAGTTCTTC,CASSVGLAGRGGEQFF
TRBV20-1,NA,TRBJ2-1,few,TGCAGTGCTAGGACAGCCGAGCAGTTCTTC,CSARTAEQFF
TRBV5-5,NA,TRBJ1-1,NA,TGTGCCAGCAGCTCACGGGCAGGGGAGAGAGGCACTGAAGCTTTCTTT,CASSSRAGERGTEAFF
TRBV19,NA,TRBJ2-1,NA,TGTGCCAGTAAATGGTCAGAGACCTACAATGAGCAGTTCTTC,CASKWSETYNEQFF
TRBV29-1,NA,TRBJ1-1,NA,TGCAGCGTTGTTCAGGGGCTGGGAACTGAAGCTTTCTTT,CSVVQGLGTEAFF
TRBV9,NA,TRBJ2-3,few,TGTGCCAGCAGCGTAGCAGGGGAAAGTACGGATACGCAGTATTTT,CASSVAGESTDTQYF
TRBV4-3,NA,TRBJ2-1,NA,TGCGCCAGCAGCCAAGTAGATAGCGGCAATGAGCAGTTCTTC,CASSQVDSGNEQFF
TRBV12-3/TRBV12-4,NA,TRBJ2-3,NA,TGTGCCAGCAGTCACGGCACAGATACGCAGTATTTT,CASSHGTDTQYF
TRBV5-6,NA,TRBJ1-2,few,TGTGCCAGCAGCGCATTGGAGGGATATCTCTATGGCTACACCTTC,CASSALEGYLYGYTF
TRBV6-6,TRBD1,TRBJ1-2,few,TGTGCCAGCAGTTACTTTTCCAGGGGGCCGACAATAAGCGTAGACTATGGCTACACCTTC,CASSYFSRGPTISVDYGYTF
TRBV9,TRBD2,TRBJ2-1,few,TGTGCCAGCAGCGGCTCAACTAGCGGGAGTGCGAATGAGCAGTTCTTC,CASSGSTSGSANEQFF
TRBV5-1,NA,TRBJ2-3,NA,TGCGCCAGCAGCTTGAGAGACCAAGCCTTCACAGATACGCAGTATTTT,CASSLRDQAFTDTQYF
TRBV6-2/TRBV6-3,NA,TRBJ2-3,NA,TGTGCCAGCAGCTTAGCCCCTCAGAGGCCAGATACGCAGTATTTT,CASSLAPQRPDTQYF
TRBV20-1,NA,TRBJ1-5,NA,TGCAGTGCCGAGGACAGAGATAGCAATCAGCCCCAGCATTTT,CSAEDRDSNQPQHF
TRBV4-2,TRBD2,TRBJ2-3,few,TGTGCCAGCAGCCAGGGACTAGCGGGAGGCACAGATACGCAGTATTTT,CASSQGLAGGTDTQYF
TRBV7-9,NA,TRBJ1-5,NA,TGTGCCAGCAGCTCCGGGACGACAAGCAATCAGCCCCAGCATTTT,CASSSGTTSNQPQHF
TRBV10-3,NA,TRBJ2-7,few,TGTGCCATCAGTGAGTCGAAGGGGGACGAGCAGTACTTC,CAISESKGDEQYF
TRBV5-1,NA,TRBJ2-1,few,TGCGCCACCTCCTGGGGGGAAACCTACAATGAGCAGTTCTTC,CATSWGETYNEQFF
TRBV20-1,NA,TRBJ1-2,few,TGCAGTGCTAGTGTTACTAACTATGGCTACACCTTC,CSASVTNYGYTF
TRBV19,NA,TRBJ2-1,few,TGTGCCAGTAGGGCCTCCAGCTCCTACAATGAGCAGTTCTTC,CASRASSSYNEQFF
TRBV12-3/TRBV12-4,NA,TRBJ2-7,NA,TGTGCCAGCCGCCTCGCGGGGGCAGGCGAGCAGTACTTC,CASRLAGAGEQYF
TRBV24-1,NA,TRBJ1-5,NA,TGTGCCACCAGTGAAGGCCAGGGCGGTAATCAGCCCCAGCATTTT,CATSEGQGGNQPQHF
TRBV6-6,TRBD1,TRBJ2-5,few,TGTGCCAGCAGTAGGGGGACAGGGGCGACCGTGGAGACCCAGTACTTC,CASSRGTGATVETQYF
TRBV24-1,TRBD2,TRBJ2-1,many,TGTGCCACCAGTGATTGGACTAGCGGGGGGGAGCAGTTCTTC,CATSDWTSGGEQFF
TRBV24-1,NA,TRBJ1-1,few,TGTGCCACCAGTGATTACCAGACACCTCCAGTCGCTTTCTTT,CATSDYQTPPVAFF
TRBV5-1,NA,TRBJ1-2,few,TGCGCCAGCAGCTTGGTGGGGAACAACTATGGCTACACCTTC,CASSLVGNNYGYTF
TRBV7-9,NA,TRBJ1-1,NA,TGTGCCAGCAGCCCGGAGGGAGAAGCTTTCTTT,CASSPEGEAFF
TRBV2,NA,TRBJ2-7,few,TGTGCCAGCAGTGAAGGGCAGGGAAATTACGAGCAGTACTTC,CASSEGQGNYEQYF
TRBV11-2,TRBD1,TRBJ2-7,few,TGTGCCAGCAGCCCGATATCCCGGGACAGGGATGGAGGTCGGTACGAGCAGTACTTC,CASSPISRDRDGGRYEQYF
TRBV12-3/TRBV12-4,TRBD1,TRBJ2-1,few,TGTGCCAGCAGTGACAGGGTAGGTGAGCAGTTCTTC,CASSDRVGEQFF
TRBV7-2,NA,TRBJ2-3,few,TGTGCCAGCAGCTTTCTGGACTTTACAGATACGCAGTATTTT,CASSFLDFTDTQYF
TRBV29-1,TRBD2,TRBJ2-1,NA,TGCAGCGTTGAGCCCACTAGCGGGGGTTACTACAATGAACAGTTCTTC,CSVEPTSGGYYNEQFF
TRBV20-1,NA,TRBJ1-2,NA,TGCAGTGGGACGGTACAGGAAAAAGGCTACACCTTC,CSGTVQEKGYTF
TRBV6-2/TRBV6-3,TRBD2,TRBJ2-3,few,TGTGCCAGCAGTTTGGTAGCGGGGGGGAGCACAGATACGCAGTATTTT,CASSLVAGGSTDTQYF
TRBV6-4,NA,TRBJ1-2,NA,TGTGCCAGCAGCCCCAGATCCGGGACAAATCATGGCTACACCTTC,CASSPRSGTNHGYTF
TRBV12-3/TRBV12-4,NA,TRBJ1-1,few,TGTGCCAGCAGCCCCGACAGTTACACTGAAGCTTTCTTT,CASSPDSYTEAFF
TRBV12-3/TRBV12-4,TRBD1,TRBJ2-1,NA,TGTGCCAGCAGAGCCGGGACAGGTCTGAATGAGCAGTTCTTC,CASRAGTGLNEQFF
TRBV14,NA,TRBJ1-6,NA,TGTGCCAGCAGCCAAGAGACAGTCCCGAATTCACCCCTCCACTTT,CASSQETVPNSPLHF
TRBV24-1,NA,TRBJ2-3,few,TGTGCCACCAGTGGGAGGGGGAGCACAGATACGCAGTATTTT,CATSGRGSTDTQYF
TRBV6-6,TRBD1,TRBJ1-5,NA,TGTGCCAGCACCGTCAACCCGGGACAGGGGGCGGATGGCAATCAGCCCCAGCATTTT,CASTVNPGQGADGNQPQHF
TRBV5-4,TRBD1,TRBJ1-1,few,TGTGCCAGCAGCTCGGGACAGGGGGAAGACACTGAAGCTTTCTTT,CASSSGQGEDTEAFF
TRBV9,NA,TRBJ1-2,few,TGTGCCAGCACCTCGGACAGCTCGTTATACTATGGCTACACCTTC,CASTSDSSLYYGYTF
TRBV9,TRBD1,TRBJ2-7,NA,TGTGCCAGCAGCGCCCGAGCGGGACAGGGGGCGAACGAGCAGTACTTC,CASSARAGQGANEQYF
TRBV5-4,NA,TRBJ2-7,NA,TGTGCCAGCAGCTTGGAGGAATACGAGCAGTACTTC,CASSLEEYEQYF
TRBV5-1,TRBD2,TRBJ2-3,few,TGCGCCAGCAGCTCGGAACTAGCGGGAGGTCTCACAGATACGCAGTATTTT,CASSSELAGGLTDTQYF
TRBV30,NA,TRBJ1-4,NA,TGTGCCTGGAGGGAGGCGGGGGAATTTACGCCAACTAATGAAAAACTGTTTTTT,CAWREAGEFTPTNEKLFF